This T cell receptor (beta chain) appears in the sequencing data of a study of control samples from healthy donors and cancer patients. The CDR3 loop spans 14 amino acids. Germline CDR1 SGHAT, CDR2 FQNNGV. V gave up 5 bases and J gave up 5 bases, with 15 bases separating them. Sequencing used immunoSEQ multiplex PCR; TCRdb keeps in-frame clones, though not all of them. The data contain approximately 160,000 clones, 91% of them singletons. V is TRBV11-2 and J is TRBJ2-5, with D perhaps being TRBD1 or TRBD2 (6 bases each). Sequenced input: blood. This TCR was sampled from a woman in her forties in good health. CDR3: CASSPARGRETQYF. CDR3 sequence (DNA): TGTGCCAGCAGCCCTGCCCGGGGGCGGGAGACCCAGTACTTC.